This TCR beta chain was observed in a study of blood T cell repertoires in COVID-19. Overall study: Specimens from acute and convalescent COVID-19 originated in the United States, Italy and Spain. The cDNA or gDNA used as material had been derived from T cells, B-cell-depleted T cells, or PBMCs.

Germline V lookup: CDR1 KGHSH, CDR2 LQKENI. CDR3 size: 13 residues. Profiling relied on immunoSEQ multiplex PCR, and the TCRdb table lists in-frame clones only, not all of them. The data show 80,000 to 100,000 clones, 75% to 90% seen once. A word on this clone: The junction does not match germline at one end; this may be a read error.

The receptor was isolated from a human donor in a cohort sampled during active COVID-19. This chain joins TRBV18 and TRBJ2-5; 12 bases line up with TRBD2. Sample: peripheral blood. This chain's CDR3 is CASSPASGRARDF. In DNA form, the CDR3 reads TGTGCCAGCTCACCAGCTAGCGGGAGGGCCCGGGACTTC.